These T cell receptor beta chains were read from a single sample in a study of blood T cell repertoires in COVID-19. The repertoire was sequenced with immunoSEQ multiplex PCR; TCRdb's copy has only in-frame clones and lacks some. The table shows 200,000 to 300,000 clones, with 80% to 90% occurring only once. The sample taken for sequencing was PBMCs or T cells enriched from blood (not recorded which). The source of these receptors is a woman aged 25 to 39 who had recovered from COVID-19. Both conserved end residues are part of each CDR3. The D gene is left open where the match is weak. Only part of the rows carry a size: once, few, many, or a class if the clone is expanded.

clone_size	d_call	v_call	j_call	cdr3_aa	cdr3_nt
once	TRBD1	TRBV28	TRBJ1-1	CASSLLGQGARTEAFF	TGTGCCAGCAGTTTATTGGGACAGGGGGCGCGAACTGAAGCTTTCTTT
NA	TRBD1	TRBV19	TRBJ2-7	CASSGQGKIYEQYF	TGTGCCAGTAGTGGACAGGGGAAGATCTACGAGCAGTACTTC
NA	NA	TRBV30	TRBJ1-1	CAWTPVGAEAFF	TGTGCCTGGACCCCGGTGGGGGCCGAAGCTTTCTTT
NA	NA	TRBV28	TRBJ1-4	CASSLVDEKLFF	TGTGCCAGCAGTTTAGTAGATGAAAAACTGTTTTTT
NA	NA	TRBV30	TRBJ1-4	CAWSKGGLQGEKLFF	TGTGCCTGGAGTAAGGGGGGGCTCCAGGGCGAAAAACTGTTTTTT
NA	TRBD2	TRBV28	TRBJ2-1	CASRAGGVAEQFF	TGTGCCAGCAGGGCGGGAGGGGTCGCCGAGCAGTTCTTC
NA	TRBD1	TRBV5-1	TRBJ2-6	CASHIRGLAGANVLTF	TGCGCCAGCCACATCAGGGGGCTCGCTGGGGCCAACGTCCTGACTTTC
NA	TRBD1	TRBV28	TRBJ1-2	CASSLRTGYGYTF	TGTGCCAGCAGTCTCAGGACAGGGTACGGCTACACCTTC
NA	TRBD1	TRBV30	TRBJ1-3	CAWSSGTGSGNTIYF	TGTGCCTGGAGTTCCGGGACAGGGTCTGGAAACACCATATATTTT
NA	NA	TRBV6-4	TRBJ1-2	CASSETGNYGYTF	TGTGCCAGCAGTGAAACCGGGAACTATGGCTACACCTTC
NA	TRBD1	TRBV28	TRBJ2-7	CASSVPGGLAYEQYF	TGTGCCAGCAGTGTACCAGGGGGTCTCGCCTACGAGCAGTACTTC
NA	TRBD2	TRBV11-2	TRBJ2-2	CASSLDGREFGGELFF	TGTGCCAGCAGCTTAGATGGGCGGGAGTTTGGCGGGGAGCTGTTTTTT
NA	NA	TRBV20-1	TRBJ1-2	CSASMGERLYGYTF	TGCAGTGCTAGTATGGGTGAGAGGCTCTATGGCTACACCTTC
few	TRBD2	TRBV9	TRBJ2-3	CASSPRASGNRETDTQYF	TGTGCCAGCAGCCCCCGGGCTAGCGGGAATAGAGAAACAGATACGCAGTATTTT
NA	NA	TRBV18	TRBJ1-3	CASSPNIFLRTAISGNTIYF	TGTGCCAGCTCACCAAATATATTCCTTCGGACAGCAATCTCTGGAAACACCATATATTTT
NA	TRBD1	TRBV19	TRBJ1-6	CASRPQGLASPLHF	TGTGCCAGTAGACCACAGGGGTTGGCTTCACCCCTCCACTTT
NA	NA	TRBV9	TRBJ2-2	CASSFRGMGGELFF	TGTGCCAGCAGCTTTCGGGGGATGGGCGGGGAGCTGTTTTTT
NA	NA	TRBV11-1	TRBJ2-7	CASSPEAADPYEQYF	TGTGCCAGCAGCCCCGAGGCAGCAGACCCCTACGAGCAGTACTTC
NA	NA	TRBV30	TRBJ1-4	CAWDGSNEKLFF	TGTGCCTGGGACGGGTCTAATGAAAAACTGTTTTTT
NA	TRBD1	TRBV4-2	TRBJ1-1	CASSQDPMDRVDTEAFF	TGTGCCAGCAGCCAAGATCCCATGGACAGGGTGGACACTGAAGCTTTCTTT
NA	TRBD2	TRBV13	TRBJ2-7	CASSPGGASGRYEQYF	TGTGCCAGCAGCCCCGGTGGGGCTAGCGGGAGGTACGAGCAGTACTTC
NA	NA	TRBV5-6	TRBJ1-1	CASSFTWTANTEAFF	TGTGCCAGCAGCTTTACCTGGACAGCGAACACTGAAGCTTTCTTT
NA	NA	TRBV12-3/TRBV12-4	TRBJ1-1	CASSFAEEAFF	TGTGCCAGCAGTTTCGCAGAAGAAGCTTTCTTT
once	TRBD1	TRBV14	TRBJ2-3	CASSQRPHRGLEGTDTQYF	TGTGCCAGCAGCCAAAGGCCGCACAGGGGGCTCGAAGGCACAGATACGCAGTATTTT
NA	TRBD2	TRBV9	TRBJ2-5	CASSPMRTSLGTQYF	TGTGCCAGCAGCCCCATGCGGACTAGTTTGGGGACCCAGTACTTC
NA	TRBD1	TRBV2	TRBJ1-2	CASSEGDGTGGGYTF	TGTGCCAGCAGTGAAGGGGATGGGACAGGCGGTGGCTACACCTTC
NA	TRBD2	TRBV11-3	TRBJ2-1	CASSPGTSVHNEQFF	TGTGCCAGCAGCCCCGGGACTAGCGTACACAATGAGCAGTTCTTC
NA	TRBD1	TRBV28	TRBJ1-2	CATLPGQGASAYGYTF	TGTGCCACCCTACCGGGACAGGGGGCGTCCGCCTATGGCTACACCTTC
NA	NA	TRBV28	TRBJ1-2	CASRSREGNYGYTF	TGTGCCAGCAGGTCTCGGGAGGGAAACTATGGCTACACCTTC
NA	NA	TRBV28	TRBJ2-1	CASSKGAGLNEQFF	TGTGCCAGCAGTAAAGGGGCAGGTCTGAATGAGCAGTTCTTC